This entry lists 27 T cell receptor beta chains sequenced from one sample in a study of fetal regulatory T cell absence and autoimmunity (TCRdb year 2017). The library was generated by the immunoSEQ multiplex PCR assay. TCRdb obtained this table from immuneACCESS and retained in-frame rearrangements with V and J assigned. These tables miss some clones; where compared with another copy, unresolved V genes account for less than half of the shortfall, and the remainder is unexplained. A total of approximately 94,000 clones appear in this sample, about two thirds of them only once. Clones ranked in the top ten supply roughly 2% of the sample. The sample was pancreas tissue. These receptor sequences come from a male donor with IPEX syndrome.

The chain combines TRBV5-1 with TRBJ1-6; 7 bases are shared with TRBD1. CDR3 length: 18 amino acids. Trimming took 0 bases from V and 1 from J; bases not matched to a gene: 7. Germline V gene data show CDR1 as SGHRS and CDR2 as YFSETQ. CDR3 DNA: TGCGCCAGCAGCTTGGCGGCAGGGGGAAAATCCTATAATTCACCCCTCCACTTT. It yields the protein CASSLAAGGKSYNSPLHF.

This chain links TRBV5-8 with TRBJ2-5; TRBD2 agrees at 12 bases. Trimming removed 4 bases from V and 0 bases from J; junction bases left unmatched: 4. This CDR3 spans 16 amino acids. Germline V CDR1 and CDR2: SGHTS, YDEGEE. The CDR3 coding sequence is TGTGCCAGCAGCCTTAGGACTAGCGGGGACCAAGAGACCCAGTACTTC. It translates to CASSLRTSGDQETQYF.

V is TRBV30 and J is TRBJ2-3, with TRBD2 identical over 12 bases. The germline gives CDR1 GTSNPN, CDR2 SVGIG (reference sequence). CDR3 size: 13 residues. CDR3 sequence: CALAGGGTDTQYF. DNA for the CDR3: TGTGCGCTAGCGGGAGGGGGCACAGATACGCAGTATTTT.

The J gene is TRBJ2-7, the V gene TRBV6-5, with 8 nucleotides matching TRBD2. CDR3 length: 14 residues. Germline assignment: CDR1 MNHEY and CDR2 SVGAGI. Losses at the gene ends were 5 bases for V and 3 bases for J; bases not matched to a gene: 6. In DNA form, the CDR3 reads TGTGCCAGCAGTCGCTCGGGGGGGAACTACGAGCAGTACTTC. Protein sequence: CASSRSGGNYEQYF.

This sequence joins TRBV6-5 and TRBJ2-7; D perhaps matches TRBD1 (6 bases). CDR3 length: 14 residues. V was clipped by 1 base and J by 6 bases, with 13 bases between them. Germline CDR1 is MNHEY and CDR2 is SVGAGI. CDR3 sequence (DNA): TGTGCCAGCAGTTACTATAACAGGGTTGGCGAGCAGTACTTC. It is translated as CASSYYNRVGEQYF.

V usage is TRBV19 and J usage is TRBJ1-1; unclear D gene. Trimming left V 3 bases short and J 3 bases short, with 20 bases between. The CDR3 totals 17 residues. The V gene's germline CDR1 is LNHDA and CDR2 SQIVND (reference sequence). Here the CDR3 reads CASSIIAWGQGYTEAFF. The CDR3 DNA is TGTGCCAGTAGTATTATTGCCTGGGGTCAAGGGTACACTGAAGCTTTCTTT.

The chain uses TRBV27 and TRBJ2-3, with D tentatively TRBD1 or TRBD2 (5 bases each). The CDR3 runs 14 residues. CDR1 and CDR2 from the germline V gene are MNHEY and SMNVEV (reference sequence). Trimming stripped 5 bases from V and 2 bases from J, with 11 bases between. The CDR3 loop reads CASSRLGPTDTQYF. The CDR3 DNA reads as TGTGCCAGCAGTCGCTTGGGACCCACAGATACGCAGTATTTT.

The chain recombines TRBV11-2 with TRBJ2-1; the match to TRBD2 covers 7 bases. This CDR3 contains 17 residues. Germline V gene sequence: CDR1 SGHAT, CDR2 FQNNGV. V lost 1 base and J lost 4; bases outside the gene matches: 10. The CDR3 DNA sequence: TGTGCCAGCAGCTTAGGGGGACTACCCAGGATGTACAATGAGCAGTTCTTC. This codes for CASSLGGLPRMYNEQFF.

V gene TRBV29-1 combines with J gene TRBJ2-1; 12 nucleotides align to TRBD2. Germline loops: CDR1 SQVTM, CDR2 ANQGSEA. Trimming at V came to 6 bases and at J to 3 bases, leaving 3 bases not matched to a gene. The CDR3 is 14 amino acids. The CDR3 loop is CSVELAGGYNEQFF. In nucleotides, the CDR3 is TGCAGCGTGGAACTAGCGGGAGGCTACAATGAGCAGTTCTTC.

The V gene is TRBV11-2, the J gene TRBJ2-1; 7 bases map to TRBD1. After removal of 0 bases from V and 3 bases from J, the junction contained 2 bases not matched to a gene. The CDR3 consists of 15 residues. Looked up from germline, CDR1 is SGHAT and CDR2 is FQNNGV. The CDR3 DNA follows: TGTGCCAGCAGCTTAGACAGGGGGTACTACAATGAGCAGTTCTTC. Translating it yields CASSLDRGYYNEQFF.

V usage is TRBV30 and J usage is TRBJ1-2, with TRBD1 identical over 8 bases. Per germline, CDR1 GTSNPN and CDR2 SVGIG (reference sequence). The CDR3 runs 13 residues. V was clipped by 3 bases and J by 4 bases; unmatched bases: 4. CDR3: CAWRGTGSYGYTF. CDR3 nucleotides: TGTGCCTGGAGGGGGACAGGTAGCTATGGCTACACCTTC.

For the CDR3, the DNA is TGTGCCAGCAGCTTAGTCGGGGACCCCTCCTACGAGCAGTACTTC. The encoded protein is CASSLVGDPSYEQYF. The chain combines TRBV7-2 with TRBJ2-7; D tentatively reads TRBD1 or TRBD2 (5 bases each). Trimming took 1 base from V and 0 from J, leaving 10 bases between them. Germline V lookup: CDR1 SGHTA, CDR2 FQGNSA. The CDR3 has 15 amino acids.

The chain combines TRBV2 with TRBJ1-4; TRBD1 matches 12 bases. With V trimmed by 7 bases and J by 6 bases, 15 bases remained unmatched. Germline assignment: CDR1 SNHLY and CDR2 FYNNEI. The CDR3 is 18 residues long. CDR3 nucleotide sequence: TGTGCCAGCAAGTGGTCTGGGACAGGGGGCCGCGGAGATGAAAAACTGTTTTTT. Amino acids: CASKWSGTGGRGDEKLFF.

This sequence joins TRBV7-6 and TRBJ2-5; D unresolved. The ends were cut back, 3 bases at V and 7 bases at J, with 15 bases in the middle. There are 14 residues in the CDR3. Germline-derived CDR1 and CDR2 are SGHVS and FNYEAQ. The CDR3 region is CASSFFASRMTQYF. The DNA of the CDR3 is TGTGCCAGCAGCTTTTTTGCGTCGAGGATGACCCAGTACTTC.

For the CDR3, the DNA is TGTGCCAGTAGTCTACGGACCTCCGCAACTAATGAAAAACTGTTTTTT. Amino acid sequence: CASSLRTSATNEKLFF. The rearrangement links TRBV19 to TRBJ1-4; D gene unclear. The CDR3 covers 16 residues. Germline V gene sequence: CDR1 LNHDA, CDR2 SQIVND (reference sequence). V was pared by 5 bases and J by 0 bases, with 13 bases between.

CDR3 in amino acids: CASSLGLSGNTIYF. The CDR3 region has the DNA TGCGCCAGCAGCTTGGGGCTCTCTGGAAACACCATATATTTT. This rearrangement joins TRBV5-1 to TRBJ1-3; unclear D gene. The CDR3 runs to 14 residues. Trimming stripped 0 bases from V and 0 bases from J, with 4 bases between. Germline CDR1 is SGHRS and CDR2 is YFSETQ.

This clone turned up a few times. V usage is TRBV30 and J usage is TRBJ1-6, with D maybe TRBD1 (5 bases). The germline V gene has CDR1 GTSNPN and CDR2 SVGIG (reference sequence). This CDR3 spans 15 amino acids. Trimming shortened V by 3 bases and J by 4 bases, and 13 bases separated the two germline ends. CDR3 region: CAWRWGGRYNSPLHF. CDR3 DNA sequence: TGTGCCTGGAGGTGGGGGGGTCGATATAATTCACCCCTCCACTTT.

The chain employs TRBV7-9 and TRBJ2-5, with TRBD2 matching 8 bases. This CDR3 contains 14 residues. CDR1 SEHNR and CDR2 FQNEAQ come from the germline V gene (reference sequence). After removal of 8 bases from V and 2 bases from J, the junction contained 7 bases not matched to a gene. Here the CDR3 DNA reads TGTGCCAGCGGTATAGCGGGGCTACAAGAGACCCAGTACTTC. This encodes CASGIAGLQETQYF. Based on the CDR3 plus reference TRBV7-9 and TRBJ2-5, the full variable domain is DTGVSQNPRHKITKRGQNVTFRCDPISEHNRLYWYRQTLGQGPEFLTYFQNEAQLEKSRLLSDRFSAERPKGSFSTLEIQRTEQGDSAMYLCASGIAGLQETQYFGPGTRLLVL.

V usage is TRBV4-3 and J usage is TRBJ2-1; 8 bases agree with TRBD2. Germline CDR1 and CDR2: LGHNA and YSLEER. Losses at the gene ends were 0 bases for V and 0 bases for J; bases not matched to a gene: 4. The CDR3 covers 17 residues. The CDR3 DNA sequence: TGCGCCAGCAGCCAAGAGGTTGGGACTAGCTCCTACAATGAGCAGTTCTTC. It codes for CASSQEVGTSSYNEQFF.

The chain uses TRBV6-5 and TRBJ2-7; 7 bases line up with TRBD2. With V trimmed by 8 bases and J by 0 bases, 7 bases remained unmatched. CDR1 and CDR2 from the germline V gene are MNHEY and SVGAGI. The CDR3 loop spans 14 amino acids. The CDR3 protein is CASRRGLDSYEQYF. The CDR3 nucleotides are TGTGCCAGCCGCCGCGGACTAGACTCCTACGAGCAGTACTTC.

The genes are TRBV6-4 and TRBJ2-1; the match to TRBD1 covers 7 bases. V lost 5 bases, J lost 5 bases, and 9 bases stayed unmatched. Germline V gives CDR1 MRHNA, CDR2 SNTAGT. The CDR3 is 15 residues long. The CDR3 spells CASSRTGQGNNEQFF. For the CDR3, the DNA is TGTGCCAGCAGTCGGACAGGCCAGGGGAACAATGAGCAGTTCTTC.

This sequence joins TRBV6-5 and TRBJ1-5; TRBD1 matches 11 bases. Germline V gene data show CDR1 as MNHEY and CDR2 as SVGAGI. The CDR3 sequence is 15 residues long. Trimming at V came to 5 bases and at J to 4 bases, leaving 4 bases not matched to a gene. The DNA for the CDR3 is TGTGCCAGCAGTAGTGGGACAGGGGGAAATCAGCCCCAGCATTTT. It encodes CASSSGTGGNQPQHF.

This chain links TRBV4-2 with TRBJ2-3, with 8 bases aligning to TRBD1. This CDR3 contains 15 residues. Germline assignment: CDR1 LGHNA and CDR2 YNFKEQ. Losses at the gene ends were 4 bases for V and 4 bases for J; bases not matched to a gene: 7. The CDR3 nucleotides are TGTGCCAGCAGCCGAAACAGGGGGTCTGCAGATACGCAGTATTTT. It codes for CASSRNRGSADTQYF.

This chain links TRBV5-1 with TRBJ2-2; 12 bases line up with TRBD2. The CDR3 is 17 residues long. The germline V gene encodes CDR1 SGHRS and CDR2 YFSETQ. Germline trimming cut 0 bases from V and 6 bases from J; bases unmatched to any gene: 6. The CDR3, as DNA: TGCGCCAGCAGCTTGGCGGGACTAGCGGGCCTACCCGGGGAGCTGTTTTTT. It specifies CASSLAGLAGLPGELFF.

The CDR3 reads CASSSRDREQQPQHF. CDR3 nucleotide sequence: TGTGCCAGCAGCTCCCGGGACAGGGAGCAGCAGCCCCAGCATTTT. The rearrangement uses TRBV6-9 and TRBJ1-5, with 9 bases identical to TRBD1. The CDR3 spans 15 residues. CDR1 MNHGY and CDR2 SVAAGI come from the germline V gene. Unmatched junction bases numbered 10, after V lost 6 bases and J lost 7 bases.

The chain employs TRBV7-9 and TRBJ2-1; 8 nucleotides match TRBD1. Trimming at V came to 2 bases and at J to 0 bases, leaving 6 bases not matched to a gene. Per the germline V gene, CDR1 is SEHNR and CDR2 is FQNEAQ (reference sequence). This CDR3 has 17 residues. This CDR3 is CASSLMRTGSSYNEQFF. The CDR3 DNA follows: TGTGCCAGCAGCTTAATGCGGACAGGGAGCTCCTACAATGAGCAGTTCTTC.

The CDR3 protein is CASSLKTEHYEQYF. The CDR3 nucleotides are TGTGCCAGCAGCCTAAAAACAGAGCATTACGAGCAGTACTTC. The rearrangement links TRBV7-6 to TRBJ2-7; D remains ambiguous. The CDR3 sequence is 14 residues long. The ends were cut back, 5 bases at V and 4 bases at J, with 15 bases in the middle. Germline V gene data show CDR1 as SGHVS and CDR2 as FNYEAQ.